The text below deals with one T cell receptor (beta chain). Its antigen is still unknown. V shed 8 bases and J shed 3 bases, with 13 bases lying between them. Germline CDR1 MDHEN, CDR2 SYDVKM. The CDR3 extends over 13 amino acids. This entry comes from a study of beta chain features in type 1 diabetes. The study's findings and limits: TCRB CDR3 length was moderately but significantly reduced in all four CD4+ subsets of Type 1 diabetes patients.

The whole isolated RNA underwent reverse transcription, so sequencing captured expressed TCRB transcripts. Sequencing of naive, central memory and regulatory T cell samples gave an average of roughly 3.4 million reads. Generated by immunoSEQ multiplex PCR, the TCRdb table keeps only in-frame clones and is missing some. The sample carries 550,000 to 850,000 clones, 13% recorded once. Sequences were obtained from naive CD4+ T cells from blood. The TCR comes from a man between 18 and 29 years old with type 1 diabetes. The chain combines TRBV28 with TRBJ1-1; D unresolved. The CDR3 bases are TGTGCCAGCGACACAACAGAGGACACTGAAGCTTTCTTT. Translated: CASDTTEDTEAFF.